This TCR beta chain was captured by sequencing in a study of blood T cell repertoires in COVID-19. Study at large: Donors in the United States, Italy and Spain gave samples during acute or convalescent COVID-19. Sample material is recorded as cDNA or gDNA derived from T cells, B-cell-depleted T cells, or PBMCs.

Looked up from germline, CDR1 is SGHRS and CDR2 is YFSETQ. The CDR3 extends over 17 amino acids. Trimming took off 4 bases at V and 4 bases at J, with 22 bases between the two ends. The authors' processing: Reference gene primer amplification in the assay estimated nucleated cell counts. Sequenced by immunoSEQ multiplex PCR; TCRdb stores in-frame clones only, minus some. The V and J calls and clone size come from that table; D and trimming were worked out from the DNA. The table shows 100,000 to 150,000 clones, with more than 75% occurring only once. The J gene is TRBJ2-3, the V gene TRBV5-1, with D perhaps TRBD2 (5 bases). The sequenced sample was peripheral blood. The receptor's source is a human donor in a cohort sampled during active COVID-19. The CDR3 is CASSQQGPLGRADTQYF. CDR3 in DNA: TGCGCCAGCAGCCAACAAGGGCCCCTTGGGCGGGCAGATACGCAGTATTTT.